These 11 T cell receptor beta chains originate from one sample sequenced in a study of CD8+ T cells in alopecia areata. RNA extraction and reverse transcription yielded cDNA as sequencing template. Only in-frame clones appear in the TCRdb table, and some are missing; sequencing was by immunoSEQ multiplex PCR. The repertoire holds 150,000 or so clones, with about 86% as singletons. Specified treatment: oral pan-JAK inhibitor, 5-10 mg twice daily. The source material was CD8+ T cells sorted from blood, sampled at week 4, from a patient treated with tofacitinib. Receptors were obtained from a human donor with alopecia areata.

This clone has only one observation. This chain links TRBV6-5 with TRBJ2-1, with 7 bases aligning to TRBD1. This CDR3 has 14 amino acids. J gave up 1 base and V 6 bases, and 3 bases lay outside the gene matches. Per the germline V gene, CDR1 is MNHEY and CDR2 is SVGAGI. CDR3 sequence: CASSRQGSYNEQFF. The CDR3 DNA follows: TGTGCCAGCAGCCGACAGGGATCCTACAATGAGCAGTTCTTC.

The chain couples TRBV29-1 to TRBJ1-2, with TRBD1 matching over 8 bases. Germline CDR1 reads SQVTM; CDR2 reads ANQGSEA. The CDR3 is made up of 15 amino acids. V lost 4 bases, J lost 0 bases, and 7 bases stayed unmatched. In DNA, the CDR3 is TGCAGCGTTGTAGTCCGACAGGGGTCTAACTATGGCTACACCTTC. It encodes CSVVVRQGSNYGYTF.

The genes are TRBV19 and TRBJ2-2; D is undetermined. Germline V lookup: CDR1 LNHDA, CDR2 SQIVND (reference sequence). CDR3 length: 13 amino acids. V was pared by 10 bases and J by 3 bases, with 12 bases between. CDR3 sequence: CAIKGRDTGELFF. The CDR3 DNA is TGTGCCATTAAAGGTCGGGACACCGGGGAGCTGTTTTTT.

The table lists this clone with a few counts. The gene calls are TRBV19 and TRBJ2-1, with 9 bases that match TRBD1. The trim removed 2 bases at V and 4 bases at J, leaving 3 bases unmatched. From germline, CDR1 is LNHDA and CDR2 SQIVND (reference sequence). The CDR3 covers 15 residues. The CDR3 DNA follows: TGTGCCAGTAGTATAAGCGGACAGGGGTACAATGAGCAGTTCTTC. It translates to CASSISGQGYNEQFF.

The chain combines TRBV7-9 with TRBJ2-1, with 14 bases fitting TRBD2. This CDR3 has 17 amino acids. Trimming at V came to 1 base and at J to 8 bases, leaving 7 bases not matched to a gene. Germline values: CDR1 SEHNR, CDR2 FQNEAQ (reference sequence). The CDR3 DNA is TGTGCCAGCAGCTTAGGCAGGACTAGCGGGAGGAGGCATGAGCAGTTCTTC. It specifies CASSLGRTSGRRHEQFF.

The CDR3 DNA follows: TGTGCCAGCAGCCCCTGGGAGGGAAACTACAATGAGCAGTTCTTC. It encodes CASSPWEGNYNEQFF. The rearrangement uses TRBV27 and TRBJ2-1; 7 bases are a match to TRBD2. The CDR3 spans 15 residues. The germline V gene has CDR1 MNHEY and CDR2 SMNVEV (reference sequence). V shed 6 bases, J shed 3 bases, and the junction held 8 bases outside the gene matches.

The chain couples TRBV5-1 to TRBJ2-7; the match to TRBD1 covers 9 bases. CDR3 length equals 13 residues. The germline V gene encodes CDR1 SGHRS and CDR2 YFSETQ. V shed 4 bases, J shed 5 bases, and the junction held 4 bases outside the gene matches. The chain's CDR3 is CASSRTGADEQYF. The CDR3 nucleotides are TGCGCCAGCAGCCGGACAGGGGCTGACGAGCAGTACTTC.

This clone appeared once. The V call is TRBV14, the J call TRBJ2-1, with D unresolved. In germline, CDR1 is SGHDN, CDR2 FVKESK. The CDR3 is 13 amino acids. V lost 1 base, J lost 10 bases, and 11 bases lay in between. CDR3 coding DNA: TGTGCCAGCAGCCAAGTAGGCCCGAAGGAGCAGTTCTTC. Residues: CASSQVGPKEQFF.

The chain is built from TRBV9 and TRBJ2-1; D remains ambiguous. The germline V and J ends were trimmed by 3 bases and 0 bases, with 7 bases remaining between them. Germline V gives CDR1 SGDLS, CDR2 YYNGEE. This CDR3 is built from 14 residues. This CDR3 is CASSGRSSYNEQFF. The CDR3 DNA sequence: TGTGCCAGCAGCGGGCGGAGCTCCTACAATGAGCAGTTCTTC.

The chain joins TRBV29-1 to TRBJ2-1; TRBD1 matches at 7 bases. Germline V gene lookup returns CDR1 SQVTM and CDR2 ANQGSEA. V trimming: 5 bases; J trimming: 6 bases; junction bases outside the gene matches: 7. The length of the CDR3 is 13 residues. The CDR3 reads CSVRGGDGNEQFF. In DNA form, the CDR3 reads TGCAGCGTTAGAGGGGGCGATGGCAATGAGCAGTTCTTC.

The chain joins TRBV5-1 to TRBJ2-1, with 9 bases identical to TRBD2. CDR3 length: 16 residues. V dropped 4 bases and J dropped 4; count of bases not matched to a gene: 9. The germline CDR1 and CDR2 sequences are SGHRS and YFSETQ. CDR3 sequence reads: CASSPIAGEGYNEQFF. CDR3 in DNA: TGCGCCAGCAGCCCCATAGCGGGAGAGGGGTACAATGAGCAGTTCTTC.